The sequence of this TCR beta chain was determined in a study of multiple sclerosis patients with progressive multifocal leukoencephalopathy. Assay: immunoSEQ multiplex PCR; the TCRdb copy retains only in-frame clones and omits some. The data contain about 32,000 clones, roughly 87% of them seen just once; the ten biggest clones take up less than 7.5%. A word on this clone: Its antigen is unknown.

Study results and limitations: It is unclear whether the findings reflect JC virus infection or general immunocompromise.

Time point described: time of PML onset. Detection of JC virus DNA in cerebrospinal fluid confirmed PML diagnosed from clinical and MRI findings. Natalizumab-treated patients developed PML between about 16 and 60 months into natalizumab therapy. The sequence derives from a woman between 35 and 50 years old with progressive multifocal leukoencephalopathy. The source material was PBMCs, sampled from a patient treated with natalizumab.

CDR3 bases: TGCGCCAGCAGCTTATCGGCCAGGGGGAAGGACGAGACCCAGTACTTC. This sequence encodes CASSLSARGKDETQYF. The chain has TRBV5-1 and TRBJ2-5, with 7 bases fitting TRBD1. Trimming at V came to 2 bases and at J to 5 bases, leaving 12 bases not matched to a gene. This CDR3 spans 16 amino acids. Germline V gene data show CDR1 as SGHRS and CDR2 as YFSETQ. The full variable domain, completed using reference TRBV5-1 and TRBJ2-5, is KAGVTQTPRYLIKTRGQQVTLSCSPISGHRSVSWYQQTPGQGLQFLFEYFSETQRNKGNFPGRFSGRQFSNSRSEMNVSTLELGDSALYLCASSLSARGKDETQYFGPGTRLLVL.